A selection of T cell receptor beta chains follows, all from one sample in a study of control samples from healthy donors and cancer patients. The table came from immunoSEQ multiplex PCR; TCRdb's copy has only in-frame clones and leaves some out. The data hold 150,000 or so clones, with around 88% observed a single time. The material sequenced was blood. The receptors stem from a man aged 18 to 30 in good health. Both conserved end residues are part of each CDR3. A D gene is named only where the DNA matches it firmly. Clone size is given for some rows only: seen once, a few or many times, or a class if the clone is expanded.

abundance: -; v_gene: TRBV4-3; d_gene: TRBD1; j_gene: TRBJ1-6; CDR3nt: TGCGCCAGCAGCCCTGGGACAGGGGGCTCCTCACCCCTCCACTTT; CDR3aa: CASSPGTGGSSPLHF
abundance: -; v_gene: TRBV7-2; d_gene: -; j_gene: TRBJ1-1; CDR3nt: TGTGCCAGCAGCTTAGTTAGCGGTGACACTGAAGCTTTCTTT; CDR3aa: CASSLVSGDTEAFF
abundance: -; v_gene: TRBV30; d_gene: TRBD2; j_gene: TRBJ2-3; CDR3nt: TGTGCCTGGAGTGGGTTAGCGGGGGCCCGTTCAGATACGCAGTATTTT; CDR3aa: CAWSGLAGARSDTQYF
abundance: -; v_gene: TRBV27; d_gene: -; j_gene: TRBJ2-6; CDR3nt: TGTGCCAGCGCTGTTTGGGGACAAATATCCGGGGCCAACGTCCTGACTTTC; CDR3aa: CASAVWGQISGANVLTF
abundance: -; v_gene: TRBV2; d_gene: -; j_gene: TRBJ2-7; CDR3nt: TGTGCCAGCAGTATTCCTAGGGCCTCCGGGGAGCAGTACTTC; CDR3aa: CASSIPRASGEQYF
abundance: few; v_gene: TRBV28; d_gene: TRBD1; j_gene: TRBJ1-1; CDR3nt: TGTGCCAGCAGTTCAGCCGGGACAGGGATAGGAGCTTTCTTT; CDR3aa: CASSSAGTGIGAFF
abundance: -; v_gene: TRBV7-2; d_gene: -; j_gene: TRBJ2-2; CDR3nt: TGTGCCAGCAGCTTAGCGCCCCTTCAGGGAACGGACACCGGGGAGCTGTTTTTT; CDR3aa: CASSLAPLQGTDTGELFF
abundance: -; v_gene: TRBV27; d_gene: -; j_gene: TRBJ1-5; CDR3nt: TGTGCCAGCAGTTTAACAGGCAATCAGCCCCAGCATTTT; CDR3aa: CASSLTGNQPQHF
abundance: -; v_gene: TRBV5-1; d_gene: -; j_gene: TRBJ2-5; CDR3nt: TGCGCCAGCAGCTTGGACAGGGTTGGGACCCAGTACTTC; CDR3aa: CASSLDRVGTQYF
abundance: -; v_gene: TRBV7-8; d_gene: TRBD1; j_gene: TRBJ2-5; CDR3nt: TGTGCCAGCAGCGCTACGACCCAGGGGGCCGGTGAGACCCAGTACTTC; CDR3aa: CASSATTQGAGETQYF
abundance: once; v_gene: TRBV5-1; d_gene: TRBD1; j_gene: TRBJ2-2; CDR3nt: TGCGCCAGCAGCTCATTCGACAGGGTCACCGGGGAGCTGTTTTTT; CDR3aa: CASSSFDRVTGELFF
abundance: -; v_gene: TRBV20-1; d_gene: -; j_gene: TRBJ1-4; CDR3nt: TGCAGTGCTAGTAGCCAGGGCTTCACTAATGAAAAACTGTTTTTT; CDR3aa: CSASSQGFTNEKLFF
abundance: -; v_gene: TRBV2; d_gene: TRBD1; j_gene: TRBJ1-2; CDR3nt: TGTGCCAGCAGTTCCCCGGGACAGGGTAAGGGCTACACCTTC; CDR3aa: CASSSPGQGKGYTF
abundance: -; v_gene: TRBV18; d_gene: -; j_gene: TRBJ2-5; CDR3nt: TGTGCCAGCTCACCACGCTCAGCGGTCCAAGAGACCCAGTACTTC; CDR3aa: CASSPRSAVQETQYF
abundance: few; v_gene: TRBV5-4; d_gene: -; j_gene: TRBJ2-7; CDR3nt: TGTGCCAGCAGCTTCGACCAGGGTTACGAGCAGTACTTC; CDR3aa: CASSFDQGYEQYF
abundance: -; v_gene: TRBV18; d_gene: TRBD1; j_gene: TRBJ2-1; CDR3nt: TGTGCCAGCTCACTGACAGGGGTAGCAGCCTACAATGAGCAGTTCTTC; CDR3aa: CASSLTGVAAYNEQFF
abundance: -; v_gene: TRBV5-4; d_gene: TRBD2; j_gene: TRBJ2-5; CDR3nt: TGTGCCAGCAGACTAGCGGGGGGTTTGCGAGAGACCCAGTACTTC; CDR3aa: CASRLAGGLRETQYF